The entry below gives a single TCR beta chain sequence along with its context. Per the authors' pipeline: Reference gene primer amplification gave estimated nucleated cell counts. The protocol was immunoSEQ multiplex PCR, while the TCRdb copy is restricted to in-frame clones and leaves out a portion. V and J calls and clone size follow that table, whereas D and trimming were derived from the DNA. The sample holds over 300,000 clones, 65% to 90% seen once. CDR3 size: 12 residues. Per the germline V gene, CDR1 is LGHNA and CDR2 is YNFKEQ. V lost 3 bases and J 7 bases, leaving 10 bases between the germline ends. This entry belongs to a study of blood T cell repertoires in COVID-19. The wider study: Researchers got acute and convalescent COVID-19 samples from the United States, Italy and Spain. PBMCs, B-cell-depleted T cells, or T cells provided the cDNA or gDNA that made up the material.

This sequence originates from a human donor in a cohort sampled during active COVID-19. The chain employs TRBV4-2 and TRBJ2-7; the D gene is possibly TRBD1 (6 bases). Specimen: peripheral blood. CDR3 DNA: TGTGCCAGCAGCCACCCAGGGGCTGAGCAGTACTTC. Its translation: CASSHPGAEQYF.